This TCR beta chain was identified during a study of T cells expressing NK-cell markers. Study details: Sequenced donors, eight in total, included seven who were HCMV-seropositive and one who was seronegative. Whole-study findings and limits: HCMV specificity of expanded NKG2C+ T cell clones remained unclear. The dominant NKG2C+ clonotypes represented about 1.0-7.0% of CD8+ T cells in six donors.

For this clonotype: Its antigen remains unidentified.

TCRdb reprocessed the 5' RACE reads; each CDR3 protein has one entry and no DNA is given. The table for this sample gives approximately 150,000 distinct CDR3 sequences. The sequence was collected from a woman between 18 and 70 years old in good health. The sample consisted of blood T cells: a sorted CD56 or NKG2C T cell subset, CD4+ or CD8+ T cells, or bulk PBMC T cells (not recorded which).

CDR3 in amino acids: CASSQERGRSYEQYF. V usage is TRBV4-1 and J usage is TRBJ2-7; TCRdb reports TRBD1, a call that lacks DNA to check it against. Per germline, CDR1 MGHRA and CDR2 YSYEKL. The CDR3 is made up of 15 amino acids.